The source of this T cell receptor beta chain is a study of identical twins (dated by TCRdb to about 2016). For context, the study as a whole: The study deep-sequenced TCR alpha and beta repertoires from monozygotic twins, unrelated adults of various ages and cord blood to test whether fetal clonotypes persist. Replicate twin experiments were performed at different times using different library preparation protocols to rule out contamination.

Overall study outcomes, separate from this receptor: Compared with coincidental sharing between unrelated individuals, out-of-frame TCR alpha sequences shared between twins showed an excess of sequences with low generation probability. The excess sharing between twins in beta out-of-frame sequences was weaker because fewer shared sequences reduced the signal-to-noise ratio. Fewer insertions were carried by abundant cord blood beta clonotypes; a weaker similar trend was observed in young adult naive repertoires, while no such trend was observed in memory repertoires. Zero-insertion analyses could be partly confounded by invariant T cells such as MAIT and iNKT, although diverse VJ usage argued against such confounding for most clonotypes. In monozygotic twins, recombination models systematically underestimated out-of-frame TCR alpha sharing, but the models matched the sharing seen between unrelated individuals. Because the same donors could not be followed over many years, conclusions were based on cross-sectional statistical analysis.

Library creation used 5' RACE. The data were produced on an Illumina HiSeq 2000. A universal primer binding site was introduced by template switching, and a unique molecular identifier was present in the final cDNA, enabling accurate counting of TCR cDNA molecules. First-strand cDNA for TCR alpha and beta chains was synthesized from specific primers in the conserved constant-segment region. To control for contamination, every cDNA library carried two barcodes: a SMART-Mk sample barcode plus Illumina barcodes. Two successive PCR steps introduced TruSeq adapter sequences along with Illumina sample barcodes. Sequencing of the TCR alpha and beta cDNA libraries was done on the Illumina HiSeq platform using custom primers. Concerning the study's data processing: Raw reads were processed with MiGEC to extract unique molecular identifiers, and MiXCR was used to determine CDR3 positions. For each individual, recombination models were inferred using an EM algorithm with the repgenHMM and IGoR tools. The tcR package in R was used for shared clonotype analysis, with sharing normalized by the product of cloneset sizes. To study raw recombination free of thymic and clonal selection effects, out-of-frame nonproductive sequences were analyzed. The raw public reads went through TCRdb reprocessing: fastp at Q25, MiXCR clone calling, in-frame beta chains kept. All rows with the same CDR3 protein become a single entry with the most common DNA and genes. The V and J calls here are based on TCRdb, not the publication. Recorded for this sample are around 480,000 distinct CDR3 sequences; approximately 15% of them occurred a single time. Over 0.5% of the sample is held by the ten biggest clonotypes.

In regard to this clonotype: Its antigen is not yet known. No much larger clonotype is one base removed from it; base qualities were not supplied.

Every donor was a healthy Caucasian. The twin cohort consisted of three pairs of female monozygotic twins, all aged about 18 to 29 years. Positive isolation kits from Invitrogen were used to isolate CD4+ and CD8+ T cell populations. V loses 4 bases of germline sequence and J loses 2 bases, and the interval between the two ends is 10 bases. The cysteine opens and the phenylalanine closes a CDR3 of 14 amino acids. CDR3 DNA is the only sequence kept; it has 42 bases, read in frame from the first base. The germline V gene encodes CDR1 MNHEY and CDR2 SVGAGI. The same sample was also used in a study of yellow fever vaccine responses in identical twins. That second report states: The T cell response to vaccination in identical twins was reported by the authors to appear partly convergent and partly personalized. In the study, vaccine-responding T cell clones were precisely tracked in identical twins.

This chain joins TRBV6-5 to TRBJ2-3; confidence is insufficient to name the D gene. This clonotype was obtained from a woman under 30 in good health. Sequenced sample: CD4+ T cells sorted from blood. The CDR3 protein: CASSWLSSTDTQYF. The base sequence is TGTGCCAGCAGTTGGCTCTCTTCCACAGATACGCAGTATTTT.